This T cell receptor (beta chain) comes out of a study of a mutant IDH1 vaccine in newly diagnosed glioma. The table came from immunoSEQ multiplex PCR; TCRdb's copy has only in-frame clones and leaves some out. Found here are about 82,000 clones, approximately 85% of them singletons; the top ten hold 2% to 2.5%. About this clone itself: What it binds is unknown.

Specified time point: week 23, last vaccination. Each dose of the vaccine consisted of 300 ug of mutant IDH1 20-mer peptide, with topical imiquimod. Astrocytomas found in donors were new, WHO grade 3 or 4, IDH1-mutant and ATRX-lost. J gave up 5 bases and V 5 bases, and 5 bases lay outside the gene matches. Per the germline V gene, CDR1 is SGHTA and CDR2 is FQGTGA. The length of the CDR3 is 13 residues. This TCR derives from a young man with glioma. Some clones in this sample may be carry-over from other donors' samples. This sequence joins TRBV7-3 and TRBJ1-2; 7 bases match TRBD1. This specimen consisted of PBMCs, obtained from a glioma patient whose treatment included an IDH1 peptide vaccine. CDR3 sequence: CASSQQGMYGYTF. The CDR3 region has the DNA TGTGCCAGCAGCCAACAGGGGATGTATGGCTACACCTTC. The whole variable domain, filled in from reference TRBV7-3 and TRBJ1-2, reads GAGVSQTPSNKVTEKGKYVELRCDPISGHTALYWYRQSLGQGPEFLIYFQGTGAADDSGLPNDRFFAVRPEGSVSTLKIQRTERGDSAVYLCASSQQGMYGYTFGSGTRLTVV.